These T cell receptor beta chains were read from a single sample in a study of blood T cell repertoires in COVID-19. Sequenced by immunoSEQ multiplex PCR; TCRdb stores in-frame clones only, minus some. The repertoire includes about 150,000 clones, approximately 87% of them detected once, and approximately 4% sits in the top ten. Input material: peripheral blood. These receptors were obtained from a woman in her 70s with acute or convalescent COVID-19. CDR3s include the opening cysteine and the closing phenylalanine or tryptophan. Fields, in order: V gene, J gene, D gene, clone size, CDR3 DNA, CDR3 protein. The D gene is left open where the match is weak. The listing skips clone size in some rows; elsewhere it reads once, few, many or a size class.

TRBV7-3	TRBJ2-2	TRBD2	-	TGTGCCACCTCGAAAATAGGGGGCCTAGCGGGAGGCGCCGGGGAGCTGTTTTTT	CATSKIGGLAGGAGELFF
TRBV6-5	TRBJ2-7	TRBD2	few	TGTGCCAGCAGACAACTAGCGGGGGAACTCTACGAGCAGTACTTC	CASRQLAGELYEQYF
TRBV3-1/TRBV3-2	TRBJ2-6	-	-	TGTGCCAGCAGCATCCGAACAGGGACTGGGGCCAACGTCCTGACTTTC	CASSIRTGTGANVLTF
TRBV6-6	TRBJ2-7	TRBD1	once	TGTGCCAGCAGCTTCACAGGGGGCGATTACGAGCAGTACTTC	CASSFTGGDYEQYF
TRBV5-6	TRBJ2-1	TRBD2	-	TGTGCCAGCAGCTTGAGGCTAGCGGGAGGTTACAATGAGCAGTTCTTC	CASSLRLAGGYNEQFF
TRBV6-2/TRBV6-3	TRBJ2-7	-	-	TGTGCCAGCAGTTACCCTACGGAGAAAAATACCTACGAGCAGTACTTC	CASSYPTEKNTYEQYF
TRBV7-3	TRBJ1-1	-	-	TGTGCCAGCAGCCAGGGACACAGGGCTTCGAACACTGAAGCTTTCTTT	CASSQGHRASNTEAFF
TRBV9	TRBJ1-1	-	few	TGTGCCAGCAGCGTAGGGTACAGGATGAACACTGAAGCTTTCTTT	CASSVGYRMNTEAFF
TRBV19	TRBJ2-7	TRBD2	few	TGTGCCAGTAGTAGGACTAGCGGGAGCTACGAGCAGTACTTC	CASSRTSGSYEQYF
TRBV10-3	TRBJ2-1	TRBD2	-	TGTGCCATCAGTGACGCGACTAGCGGTTACAATGAGCAGTTCTTC	CAISDATSGYNEQFF
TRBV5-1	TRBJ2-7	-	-	TGCGCCAGCGAGGAGCCCGGGGGAAACGAGCAGTACTTC	CASEEPGGNEQYF
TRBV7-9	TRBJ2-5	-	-	TGTGCCAGCAGCTCCGTAGAGACCCAGTACTTC	CASSSVETQYF
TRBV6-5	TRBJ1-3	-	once	TGTGCCAGCAGACTCGGACAGATCTCTGGAAACACCATATATTTT	CASRLGQISGNTIYF
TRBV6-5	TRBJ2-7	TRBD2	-	TGTGCCAGCAGTTACTCCCTAGCGGGAGGGGCCGAGCAGTACTTC	CASSYSLAGGAEQYF
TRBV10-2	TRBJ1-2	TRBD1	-	TGCGCCAGCAGTGGGGCACAGGGGGCGAACTATGGCTACACCTTC	CASSGAQGANYGYTF
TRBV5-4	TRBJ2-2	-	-	TGTGCCAGCAGCTTTCCAGACTCCGGGGAGCTGTTTTTT	CASSFPDSGELFF
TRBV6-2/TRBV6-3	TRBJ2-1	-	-	TGTGCCAGCAGTACAAGACAATCCTACAATGAGCAGTTCTTC	CASSTRQSYNEQFF
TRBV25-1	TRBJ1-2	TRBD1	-	TGTGCCAGCAGGGAACCGGGACAGGGCCGCTATGGCTACACCTTC	CASREPGQGRYGYTF
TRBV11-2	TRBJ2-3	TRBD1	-	TGTGCCAGCAGCATAGGGACAGGGTGGACAGATACGCAGTATTTT	CASSIGTGWTDTQYF
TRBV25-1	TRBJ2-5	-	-	TGTGCCAGCAGTGATCCTCAGGGAAGGTCATCCAGGGAGACCCAGTACTTC	CASSDPQGRSSRETQYF
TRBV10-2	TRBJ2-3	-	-	TGCGCCAGCAATCCGGGAGCCATAGGCACAGATACGCAGTATTTT	CASNPGAIGTDTQYF
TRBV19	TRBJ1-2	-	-	TGTGCCAGTAGTATACCAGGCAGGTCGCACTATGGCTACACCTTC	CASSIPGRSHYGYTF
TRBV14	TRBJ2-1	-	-	TGTGCCAGCAGCCCAGTCGCGGTCTACAATGAGCAGTTCTTC	CASSPVAVYNEQFF
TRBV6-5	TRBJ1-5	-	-	TGTGCCAGCACCTGGAGACTTGGCAATCAGCCCCAGCATTTT	CASTWRLGNQPQHF
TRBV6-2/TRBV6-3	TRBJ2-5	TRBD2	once	TGTGCCAGCAGTTATTTAGAGGGAGGGCCTACGAAGACCCAGTACTTC	CASSYLEGGPTKTQYF
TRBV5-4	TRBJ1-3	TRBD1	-	TGTGCCAGCAGCTCTGACAGGGCTGGAAACACCATATATTTT	CASSSDRAGNTIYF
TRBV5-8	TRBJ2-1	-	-	TGTGCCAGCAGCAATCTCAGGGACTACAATGAGCAGTTCTTC	CASSNLRDYNEQFF
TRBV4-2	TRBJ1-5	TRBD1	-	TGTGCCAGCAGCCAGCGCCCCGGGACAGATAGCAATCAGCCCCAGCATTTT	CASSQRPGTDSNQPQHF
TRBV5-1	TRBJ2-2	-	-	TGCGCCAGCAGCTTTGGAGGGGCGGTCACCGGGGAGCTGTTTTTT	CASSFGGAVTGELFF
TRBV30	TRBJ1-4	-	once	TGTGCCTACCAGGGAGGGCGCCGTGAAAAACTGTTTTTT	CAYQGGRREKLFF
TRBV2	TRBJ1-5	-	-	TGTGCCAGCACTCAGGGCCTTAGGGAGCCCCAGCATTTT	CASTQGLREPQHF
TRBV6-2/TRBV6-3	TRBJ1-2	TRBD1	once	TGTGCCAGCAGTCGAACGACAGGGGATCACTATGGCTACACCTTC	CASSRTTGDHYGYTF
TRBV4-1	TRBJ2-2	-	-	TGCGCCAGCAGCCAAGATTTTCAAACCGGGGAGCTGTTTTTT	CASSQDFQTGELFF
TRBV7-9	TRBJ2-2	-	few	TGTGCCAGCAGCGTGTTACGACAGGTTTCCGGGGAGCTGTTTTTT	CASSVLRQVSGELFF
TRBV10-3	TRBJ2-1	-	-	TGTGCCATCAGGGAGCCGTCCTCAGATGGTTACAATGAGCAGTTCTTC	CAIREPSSDGYNEQFF
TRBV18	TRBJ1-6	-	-	TGTGCCAGCTCACCAGATAGCTCCTATAATTCACCCCTCCACTTT	CASSPDSSYNSPLHF
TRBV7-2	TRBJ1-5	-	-	TGTGCCAGCAGCCTAGGACACGGAAATCAGCCCCAGCATTTT	CASSLGHGNQPQHF
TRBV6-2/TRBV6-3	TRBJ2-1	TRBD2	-	TGTGCCAGCAGTCTACTAGCGGGAGGGCCTGCCCGATACAATGAGCAGTTCTTC	CASSLLAGGPARYNEQFF
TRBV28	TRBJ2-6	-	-	TGTGCCAGCAGTTACGGGGGTACTGGGGCCAACGTCCTGACTTTC	CASSYGGTGANVLTF
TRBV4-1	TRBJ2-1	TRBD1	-	TGCGCCAGCAGCCAAGAGGGACAGGGGATTAGTGAGCAGTTCTTC	CASSQEGQGISEQFF
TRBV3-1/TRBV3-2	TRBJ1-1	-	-	TGTGCCAGCAGCCGGATAGGGGGTGAGATGCATGCTTTCTTT	CASSRIGGEMHAFF
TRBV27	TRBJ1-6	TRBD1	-	TGTGCCAGCAGCCGAGGACAGGGGGGAAGCTCCTATAATTCACCCCTCCACTTT	CASSRGQGGSSYNSPLHF
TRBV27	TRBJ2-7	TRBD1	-	TGTGCCAGCAGCCAAGGGGGCTTCCCCGCGGTTTTCGAGCAGTACTTC	CASSQGGFPAVFEQYF
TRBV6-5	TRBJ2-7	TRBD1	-	TGTGCCAGCACCGGGACAGGGGACTCCTACGAGCAGTACTTC	CASTGTGDSYEQYF
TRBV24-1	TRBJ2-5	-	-	TGTGCCACCAGTGAGATAGGAGGCGAGACCCAGTACTTC	CATSEIGGETQYF
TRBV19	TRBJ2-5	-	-	TGTGCCAGTAAGTCGGAGGCATACCAAGAGACCCAGTACTTC	CASKSEAYQETQYF
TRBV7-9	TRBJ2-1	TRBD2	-	TGTGCCAGCAGCGGAGGCCCGACTAGCCCCAAAGGCAATGAGCAGTTCTTC	CASSGGPTSPKGNEQFF
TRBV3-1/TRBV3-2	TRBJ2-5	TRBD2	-	TGTGCCAGCAGCTCTAGCGGGGGAGGGGAGACCCAGTACTTC	CASSSSGGGETQYF
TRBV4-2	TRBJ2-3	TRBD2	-	TGTGCCAGCAGCCAGTCTGGCGGGAGAAGCACAGATACGCAGTATTTT	CASSQSGGRSTDTQYF
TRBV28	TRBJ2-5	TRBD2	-	TGTGCCACCTTGCCGAGGCGGGAGGCTGAGACCCAGTACTTC	CATLPRREAETQYF
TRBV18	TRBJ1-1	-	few	TGTGCCAGCTCACCGGCAGGGGAAATCTACACTGAAGCTTTCTTT	CASSPAGEIYTEAFF
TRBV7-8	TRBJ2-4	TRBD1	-	TGTGCCAGCGTGAGGGGGACAGGGATAGGGGCGGCCAAAAACATTCAGTACTTC	CASVRGTGIGAAKNIQYF
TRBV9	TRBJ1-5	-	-	TGTGCCAGCAGCGTTGGGGCAGACCAGGGGCCCCAGCATTTT	CASSVGADQGPQHF
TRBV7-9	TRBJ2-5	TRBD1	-	TGTGCCAGCAGCTTCGACAGGGTGCAAGAGACCCAGTACTTC	CASSFDRVQETQYF
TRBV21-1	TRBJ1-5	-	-	TGTGCCAGCAGCTCCAGGACAGGGTATAGCAATCAGCCCCAGCATTTT	CASSSRTGYSNQPQHF
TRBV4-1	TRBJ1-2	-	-	TGCGCCAGCAGCCAAGATTACAGGGCTAACTATGGCTACACCTTC	CASSQDYRANYGYTF
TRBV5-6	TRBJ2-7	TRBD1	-	TGTGCCAGCAGCTTGGGGCCCCCAGGGACAGGGGTAGGTCGGGAGCAGTACTTC	CASSLGPPGTGVGREQYF
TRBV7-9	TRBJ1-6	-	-	TGTGCCAGCAGCTTAGGGGGAGGACTGGATAATTCACCCCTCCACTTT	CASSLGGGLDNSPLHF
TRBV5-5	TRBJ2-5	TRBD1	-	TGTGCCAGCAGCCTACAGGGGTACCCCTTCCAAGAGACCCAGTACTTC	CASSLQGYPFQETQYF